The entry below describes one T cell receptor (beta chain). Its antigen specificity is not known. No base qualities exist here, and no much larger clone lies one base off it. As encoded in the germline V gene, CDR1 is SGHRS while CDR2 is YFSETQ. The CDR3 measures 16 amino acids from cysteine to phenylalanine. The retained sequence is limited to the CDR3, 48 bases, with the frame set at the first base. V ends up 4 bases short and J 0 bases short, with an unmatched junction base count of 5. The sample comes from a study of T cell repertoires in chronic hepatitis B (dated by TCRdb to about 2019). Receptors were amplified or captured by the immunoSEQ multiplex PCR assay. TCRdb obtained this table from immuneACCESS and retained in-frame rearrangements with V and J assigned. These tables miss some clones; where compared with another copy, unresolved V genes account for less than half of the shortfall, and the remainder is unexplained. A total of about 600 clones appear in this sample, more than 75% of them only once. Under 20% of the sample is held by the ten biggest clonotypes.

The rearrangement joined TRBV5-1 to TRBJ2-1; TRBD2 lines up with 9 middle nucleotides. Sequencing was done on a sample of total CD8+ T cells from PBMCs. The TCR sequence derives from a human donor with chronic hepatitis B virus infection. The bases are TGCGCCAGCAGCCCCATTAGCGGGAGCTCCTACAATGAGCAGTTCTTC. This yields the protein CASSPISGSSYNEQFF.